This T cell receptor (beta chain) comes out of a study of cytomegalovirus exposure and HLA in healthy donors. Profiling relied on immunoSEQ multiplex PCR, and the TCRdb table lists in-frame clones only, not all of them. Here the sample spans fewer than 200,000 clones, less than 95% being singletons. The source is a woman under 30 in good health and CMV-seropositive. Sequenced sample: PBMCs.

This CDR3 reads CSALVGPPQFF. As DNA, the CDR3 is TGCAGTGCTCTAGTGGGGCCGCCCCAGTTCTTC. This chain links TRBV20-1 with TRBJ2-1, with D possibly being TRBD1 (5 bases). CDR1 is DFQATT and CDR2 is SNEGSKA in the germline V gene (reference sequence). This CDR3 spans 11 amino acids. V lost 5 bases, J lost 13 bases, and 15 bases lay in between.